This T cell receptor (beta chain) appears in the sequencing data of a study of T cell responses to AZD1222 COVID-19 vaccine. Broader study findings: White British donors predominated, females outnumbered males, and clonal diversity was possibly underestimated. Nearly half of unique spike-specific TCRs reportedly avoided B.1.351 and B.1.1.7 mutated regions. Baseline testing showed seropositivity in only 6 or 7 AZD1222 recipients. Every sample of the repertoires postdated the peak T cell response.

Germline V gene sequence: CDR1 MNHEY, CDR2 SMNVEV (reference sequence). The CDR3 runs 18 residues. V lost 4 bases, J lost 2 bases, and 7 bases stayed unmatched. A word on this clone: Its antigen is not known.

Some clones are missing from TCRdb's copy, which holds only in-frame ones; the method was immunoSEQ multiplex PCR. The sample carries around 150,000 clones, about nine tenths recorded once. The chain has TRBV27 and TRBJ2-1; 14 nucleotides match TRBD2. The TCR comes from an adult who received the AZD1222 COVID-19 vaccine. The sample here was peripheral blood, taken 28 days after the second AZD1222 dose. The CDR3 loop reads CASSWTSGRQKPYNEQFF. CDR3 nucleotide sequence: TGTGCCAGCAGTTGGACTAGCGGGAGGCAGAAACCCTACAATGAGCAGTTCTTC.